A selection of T cell receptor beta chains follows, all from one sample in a study of T cells in localized non-small cell lung cancer. Measured with immunoSEQ multiplex PCR; TCRdb has only the in-frame clones, and not every one. The sample carries 1,500 to 2,000 clones, around 21% recorded once. The material was normal lung tissue next to the tumor, obtained before any cancer treatment. The source is a woman between 40 and 69 years old with stage I lung adenocarcinoma. Both conserved end residues are part of each CDR3. A D gene is named only where the DNA matches it firmly. The size field is filled for only some rows; it gives once, few, many or a size class.

>NA|medium-sized|TRBV9|TRBJ1-2
TGTGCCAGCAGCGTAGAGGACGAGGGCTATGGCTACACCTTC
CASSVEDEGYGYTF
>NA|few|TRBV6-8|TRBJ1-2
TGTGCCAGCAGTTACTTAGTCACAGCGGGCGGCTACACCTTC
CASSYLVTAGGYTF
>NA|few|TRBV6-8|TRBJ2-7
TGTGCCAGCAGGTTTGGGAGCTACGAGCAGTACTTC
CASRFGSYEQYF
>NA|medium-sized|TRBV6-8|TRBJ2-3
TGTGCCAGCACCGGCCGCCAGGATCCTGGGGATACGCAGTATTTT
CASTGRQDPGDTQYF
>TRBD1|medium-sized|TRBV6-8|TRBJ1-2
TGTGCCAGCAGTTACTCCCCCGGGACAGGGAGAAACTATGGCTACACCTTC
CASSYSPGTGRNYGYTF
>NA|NA|TRBV19|TRBJ1-2
TGTGCCAGTAGTATCGGGGGTCAGGGATACTATGGCTACACCTTC
CASSIGGQGYYGYTF
>TRBD2|NA|TRBV6-8|TRBJ2-7
TGTGCCTCCAGTGGGGGGGACTCCTACGAGCAGTACTTC
CASSGGDSYEQYF
>TRBD1|few|TRBV23-1|TRBJ1-2
TGCGCCAGCAGCCAAGGGGCCCGGACAGGATATGGCTACACCTTC
CASSQGARTGYGYTF
>NA|NA|TRBV6-8|TRBJ2-1
TGTGCCAGCAGTTCCTCCCCGAGGTTGGGCAATGAGCAGTTCTTC
CASSSSPRLGNEQFF
>NA|few|TRBV18|TRBJ1-2
TGTGCCAGCTCACCACAGGGCAATAACTATGGCTACACCTTC
CASSPQGNNYGYTF
>TRBD1|NA|TRBV18|TRBJ1-2
TGTGCCAGCTCACGGGACAGGGTGGATGGCTACACCTTC
CASSRDRVDGYTF
>NA|few|TRBV6-8|TRBJ2-3
TGTGCCAGCAGTTACGCCCCCGGGAAGGGGGGCACAGATACGCAGTATTTT
CASSYAPGKGGTDTQYF
>TRBD1|NA|TRBV9|TRBJ2-1
TGTGCCAGCAGCGCTCAACAGGGGGCGGGTGAGCAGTTCTTC
CASSAQQGAGEQFF
>TRBD2|few|TRBV11-3|TRBJ2-7
TGTGCCAGCAGCCACGATAGCGGGGGGTACGAGCAGTACTTC
CASSHDSGGYEQYF
>TRBD1|NA|TRBV29-1|TRBJ2-7
TGCAGCGTTGAGACAGGGGAAGAGACCTACGAGCAGTACTTC
CSVETGEETYEQYF
>NA|NA|TRBV6-8|TRBJ1-5
TGTGCCAGCAGGCTAACCGGGGCCTTCAATCAGCCCCAGCATTTT
CASRLTGAFNQPQHF
>NA|NA|TRBV6-8|TRBJ1-5
TGTGCCAGCAGTTCCGTTGGGGGGAGCAATCAGCCCCAGCATTTT
CASSSVGGSNQPQHF
>NA|few|TRBV11-3|TRBJ2-5
TGTGCCAGCAGCTTAGTCGGGCAGGACCTTGAAAAGACCCAGTACTTC
CASSLVGQDLEKTQYF
>TRBD1|few|TRBV6-8|TRBJ1-3
TGTGCCAGCAGTCCCTGGGCAGGGGGCTCCTCTGGAAACACCATATATTTT
CASSPWAGGSSGNTIYF
>TRBD2|NA|TRBV19|TRBJ2-1
TGTGCCAGTTCCCTAGCGGGGGGTTTCTACAATGAGCAGTTCTTC
CASSLAGGFYNEQFF
>NA|NA|TRBV6-8|TRBJ1-5
TGTGCCAGCAGTTACTCGGCAGGGGACAATCAGCCCCAGCATTTT
CASSYSAGDNQPQHF
>NA|NA|TRBV9|TRBJ1-6
TGTGCCAGCAGCGTAGACAGTTATAATTCACCCCTCCACTTT
CASSVDSYNSPLHF
>TRBD2|NA|TRBV28|TRBJ2-1
TGTGCCAGCACGATACTAGCGGGGGGCACCAATGAGCAGTTCTTC
CASTILAGGTNEQFF
>TRBD2|NA|TRBV11-3|TRBJ2-7
TGTGCCAGCAGCTTACAAAGCGGGGGCTCCTACGAGCAGTACTTC
CASSLQSGGSYEQYF
>TRBD1|NA|TRBV12-5|TRBJ2-7
TGTGCTAGTGGTGGACAGGGGGCGGAGTACGAGCAGTACTTC
CASGGQGAEYEQYF
>NA|NA|TRBV9|TRBJ2-2
TGTGCCAGCAAAGACCGGCCCGGGGAGCTGTTTTTT
CASKDRPGELFF
>NA|NA|TRBV19|TRBJ1-2
TGTGCCAGTAGCACCAGGAACGCGGGAGGTAACTATGGCTACACCTTC
CASSTRNAGGNYGYTF
>NA|NA|TRBV10-2|TRBJ2-7
TGCGCCAGCAGTGAGCAAGTGGGCGAGCAGTACTTC
CASSEQVGEQYF
>NA|NA|TRBV6-8|TRBJ1-4
TGTGCCAGCAGTTTAAGGGGGGCTAATGAAAAACTGTTTTTT
CASSLRGANEKLFF
>NA|medium-sized|TRBV11-3|TRBJ2-3
TGTGCCAGCAGCCTACACCCCAGTGGGGACCAAAGCACAGATACGCAGTATTTT
CASSLHPSGDQSTDTQYF
>NA|few|TRBV9|TRBJ2-3
TGTGCCAGCAGCGTAGCAGAGGCGGGCACAGATACGCAGTATTTT
CASSVAEAGTDTQYF
>NA|large|TRBV6-8|TRBJ1-1
TGTGCCAGCAGAAGACTGAGACAGGTGAACACTGAAGCTTTCTTT
CASRRLRQVNTEAFF
>NA|once|TRBV29-1|TRBJ2-1
TGCAGCGATCGCAAGGACAGTCCGGTCCGTGAGCAGTTCTTC
CSDRKDSPVREQFF
>TRBD2|medium-sized|TRBV11-3|TRBJ2-7
TGTGCCAGCAGCCCGCTACTAGCGAACTCTTACGAGCAGTACTTC
CASSPLLANSYEQYF
>TRBD1|few|TRBV9|TRBJ1-1
TGTGCCAGACATAGGACAGGGGGAGGAGGTGAAGCTTTCTTT
CARHRTGGGGEAFF
>NA|NA|TRBV28|TRBJ2-7
TGTGCCAGCAGTTTACCAGCCTACAGGGTACGACTACCTATGTACGAGCAGTACTTC
CASSLPAYRVRLPMYEQYF
>TRBD1|few|TRBV6-8|TRBJ1-3
TGTGCCAGCAGTTACGCGCAGGGGGCAAACACCATATATTTT
CASSYAQGANTIYF
>NA|NA|TRBV1|TRBJ1-4
TGCGCCAGCAGCCAAGCAGGGGGCGCCTATGGCGAAAAACTGTTTTTT
CASSQAGGAYGEKLFF
>TRBD2|few|TRBV6-4|TRBJ2-5
TGTGCCAGCTTAGCGGGGGGATTGGAGACCCAGTACTTC
CASLAGGLETQYF
>NA|few|TRBV9|TRBJ1-5
TGTGCCAGCACCGGCGAGGGGGAAGCGCCCCAGCATTTT
CASTGEGEAPQHF
>NA|medium-sized|TRBV11-3|TRBJ1-5
TGTGCCAGCAGCTTGGGGGGGATGGCTCAGCCCCAGCATTTT
CASSLGGMAQPQHF
>NA|NA|TRBV16|TRBJ1-3
TGTGCCAGCAGCCAACCCGACAGGCGCGGAAACACCATATATTTT
CASSQPDRRGNTIYF
>NA|few|TRBV11-3|TRBJ1-1
TGTGCCAGCAGCTACTCCAGGGAGAACACTGAAGCTTTCTTT
CASSYSRENTEAFF
>NA|few|TRBV11-3|TRBJ1-6
TGTGCCAGCAGCTTAGACCTTCTGGACAGCGTCAATTCACCCCTCCACTTT
CASSLDLLDSVNSPLHF
>TRBD1|NA|TRBV30|TRBJ1-5
TGTGCCTGGAGTTCAGGGACAGGGAATCAGCCCCAGCATTTT
CAWSSGTGNQPQHF
>TRBD2|NA|TRBV6-8|TRBJ2-3
TGTGCCAGCAGTTTTATGCGGGGGATGAGCACAGATACGCAGTATTTT
CASSFMRGMSTDTQYF
>TRBD1|few|TRBV9|TRBJ2-7
TGTGCCAGCAGTTTGCATCCGGGACAGGGCTACGAGCAGTACTTC
CASSLHPGQGYEQYF
>NA|few|TRBV19|TRBJ1-6
TGTGCCAGTACCGGACACGGCAGCTCCTATAATTCACCCCTCCACTTT
CASTGHGSSYNSPLHF
>NA|few|TRBV7-2|TRBJ1-1
TGTGCTAGCAGCGCGACGTTGAACACTGAAGCTTTCTTT
CASSATLNTEAFF
>NA|NA|TRBV19|TRBJ1-2
TGTGCCAGTAGTATTTCGCGGGAGGGCTACACCTTC
CASSISREGYTF
>TRBD1|NA|TRBV29-1|TRBJ2-1
TGCAGCGTTGTAGGCGTAGTGTTACAGGGGGCCGGTGAGCAGTTCTTC
CSVVGVVLQGAGEQFF
>NA|few|TRBV14|TRBJ1-4
TGTGCCAGCAGCCAAGGTAGCCCAGGAGAAAAACTGTTTTTT
CASSQGSPGEKLFF
>NA|medium-sized|TRBV6-8|TRBJ1-2
TGTGCCAGCAGTTACCCCAGGGATGGGTATGGCTACACCTTC
CASSYPRDGYGYTF
>NA|medium-sized|TRBV11-3|TRBJ1-4
TGTGCCAGCAGCTTCACAGGGTATACTAGCGAAAAACTGTTTTTT
CASSFTGYTSEKLFF